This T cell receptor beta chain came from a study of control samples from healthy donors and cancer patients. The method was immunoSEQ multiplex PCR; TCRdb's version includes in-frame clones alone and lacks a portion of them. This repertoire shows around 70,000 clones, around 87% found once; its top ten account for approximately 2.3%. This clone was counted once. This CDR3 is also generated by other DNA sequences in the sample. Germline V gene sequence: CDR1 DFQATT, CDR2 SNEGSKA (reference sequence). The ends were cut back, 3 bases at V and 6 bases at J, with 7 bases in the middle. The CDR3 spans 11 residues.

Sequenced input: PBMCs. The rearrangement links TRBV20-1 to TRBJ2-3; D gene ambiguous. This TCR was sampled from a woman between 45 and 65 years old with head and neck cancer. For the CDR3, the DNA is TGCAGTGCTAGGGGGTCCGATACGCAGTATTTT. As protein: CSARGSDTQYF.